This entry lists 6 T cell receptor beta chains sequenced from one sample in a study of response to subunit inactivated influenza vaccine. TCRdb re-called the RT-PCR reads through MiXCR, storing one row per CDR3 protein. This table has almost 250,000 distinct CDR3 sequences, 10% to 15% appearing once. Sample: non-naive T cells sorted from PBMCs, taken approximately 15 days before vaccination. These receptors originate from a man aged 50 to 59 who received an inactivated influenza vaccine.

This clonotype was detected many times. V gene TRBV12-3 or TRBV12-4 combines with J gene TRBJ2-7; D remains unclear. V was shortened by 2 bases and J by 0 bases, with 8 bases between the two germline ends. The CDR3 totals 14 residues. The DNA for the CDR3 is TGTGCCAGCAGTTTAAGCCTAAGCTCCTACGAGCAGTACTTC. This codes for CASSLSLSSYEQYF.

Note on this clonotype: In this CDR3 the conserved last residue, phenylalanine or tryptophan, is missing, so a read error is likely. The rearrangement links TRBV2 to TRBJ2-7; D may be TRBD1 (6 bases). CDR3 length: 13 residues. Germline CDR1 and CDR2: SNHLY and FYNNEI. Deletions cut 6 bases from V and 3 bases from J, with 12 bases between. Written as DNA, the CDR3 is TGTGCCAGCAGGGATCAACAGGGCTACGAGCAGTACTCC. Translation: CASRDQQGYEQYS.

At least ten counts were recorded for this clonotype. The CDR3 is CASSLTSGTSGANVLTF. In DNA form, the CDR3 reads TGCGCCAGCAGCCTCACCTCAGGAACCTCTGGGGCCAACGTCCTGACTTTC. The rearrangement joins TRBV5-1 to TRBJ2-6; no firm D call. The V end was cut by 4 bases, the J end by 0 bases, with 14 bases between. From germline, CDR1 is SGHRS and CDR2 YFSETQ. The CDR3 extends over 17 amino acids. The full variable domain, in which reference TRBV5-1 and TRBJ2-6 provide the parts outside the CDR3, is KAGVTQTPRYLIKTRGQQVTLSCSPISGHRSVSWYQQTPGQGLQFLFEYFSETQRNKGNFPGRFSGRQFSNSRSEMNVSTLELGDSALYLCASSLTSGTSGANVLTFGAGSRLTVL.

This chain uses TRBV5-1 with TRBJ2-7, with TRBD1 matching over 10 bases. The assigned J gene may be wrong: the sequence end matches TRBJ2-1 better. Per germline, CDR1 SGHRS and CDR2 YFSETQ. The CDR3 is made up of 15 amino acids. The CDR3 region has the DNA TGCGCCAGCAGCTTCCGGGACAGGGGCTCCTACGAGCAGTTCTTC. This encodes CASSFRDRGSYEQFF.

This clonotype was seen many times. The chain joins TRBV9 to TRBJ2-2; no clear D gene. CDR1 is SGDLS and CDR2 is YYNGEE in the germline V gene. V lost 4 bases and J lost 8, with 6 bases in between. The length of the CDR3 is 11 residues. CDR3: CASSTKGELFF. The DNA for the CDR3 is TGTGCCAGCAGCACCAAAGGGGAGCTGTTTTTT.

This clonotype has at least ten counts. The chain uses TRBV5-1 and TRBJ1-2; possibly TRBD1 for D (5 bases). The ends were cut back, 0 bases at V and 1 base at J, with 10 bases in the middle. Germline CDR1 is SGHRS and CDR2 is YFSETQ. The CDR3 covers 15 residues. The CDR3 loop is CASSLGTGGNYGYTF. The DNA of the CDR3 is TGCGCCAGCAGCTTGGGCACAGGTGGTAACTATGGCTACACCTTC.